This section outlines one T cell receptor beta chain sequence together with its context. Compared with germline, one end of the junction differs, possibly owing to a read error. This record comes from a study of blood T cell repertoires in COVID-19. Study at large: Acute and convalescent COVID-19 samples came from the United States, Italy and Spain. The cDNA or gDNA used as material had been derived from T cells, B-cell-depleted T cells, or PBMCs.

Germline V lookup: CDR1 GTSNPN, CDR2 SVGIG (reference sequence). The CDR3 is 13 amino acids. Per the original data handling: By means of reference gene primer amplification, nucleated cell counts were estimated. Data came from immunoSEQ multiplex PCR; TCRdb stores just in-frame clones and leaves some out. The DNA was the basis for D and trimming; V, J and clone size are from that table. The sample holds about 260,000 clones, approximately 90% seen once. Sequencing used peripheral blood. The J gene is TRBJ1-2, the V gene TRBV30, with 7 bases identical to TRBD1. This receptor was identified in a woman aged 35 to 49 with acute or convalescent COVID-19. This CDR3 reads CAWSPRRAGQSSF. The DNA for the CDR3 is TGTGCCTGGAGTCCCCGGAGGGCGGGACAGTCAAGCTTC.